The clone carrying this T cell receptor (beta chain) came up a few times. These data are taken from a study of glioma-infiltrating T cells after dendritic cell vaccination. This CDR3 has 15 residues. The ends were cut back, 3 bases at V and 1 base at J, with 9 bases in the middle. Germline lookup yields CDR1 LNHDA and CDR2 SQIVND (reference sequence). Time point in this sample: after dendritic cell vaccination, including at tumor progression/relapse. Fresh-frozen tumor tissue and more than two years of survival data were available for all. No glioblastoma patient carried an isocitrate dehydrogenase mutation. The immunoSEQ assay amplified TCRB CDR3 from up to roughly 2 ug DNA. TCRdb's table, derived via immunoSEQ multiplex PCR, lists solely in-frame clones and lacks some. Seen here are 110,000 or so clones, roughly 89% observed once, and the top ten hold over 2.5%.

The chain uses TRBV19 and TRBJ2-2; tentatively, D is TRBD2 (6 bases). The TCR sequence derives from a human donor with glioblastoma. Source: blood, taken after dendritic cell vaccination. The CDR3 DNA reads TGTGCCAGTAGTATCTGGCGGGGGAACACCGGGGAGCTGTTTTTT. Its protein product is CASSIWRGNTGELFF.